This paragraph reports one TCR beta chain. Original handling: Amplification of reference gene primers provided the estimated nucleated cell counts. Assay: immunoSEQ multiplex PCR; the TCRdb copy retains only in-frame clones and omits some. Clonal size and the V and J genes are those of that table, whereas D and trimming came from the DNA. The sample shows 200,000 to 250,000 clones, around 90% of them seen only once. This sample was included in a study of blood T cell repertoires in COVID-19. Study as a whole: The origin of the acute and convalescent COVID-19 samples was the United States, Italy and Spain. T cells, B-cell-depleted T cells, or PBMCs supplied cDNA or gDNA.

Germline CDR1 MNHNY, CDR2 SVGAGI (reference sequence). With 6 bases clipped from V and 1 base from J, the junction kept 6 bases outside the gene matches. The CDR3 covers 14 residues. The chain is built from TRBV6-6 and TRBJ2-7; 7 bases align to TRBD2. This clonotype was obtained from a woman in her 70s with active or convalescent COVID-19. The sequencing input was peripheral blood. The CDR3 loop reads CASSRGERSYEQYF. The DNA of the CDR3 is TGTGCCAGCAGCCGGGGGGAGAGGTCCTACGAGCAGTACTTC.